This T cell receptor beta chain was obtained from a study of cytomegalovirus exposure and HLA in healthy donors. Findings and caveats of the study: TCR beta V- and J-gene trimming was later associated with a missense DCLRE1C variant. A later analysis reportedly found fewer N-insertions in an Asian-associated ancestry cluster than the approximately 700-donor mean. In a later analysis, at a false discovery rate of 0.05, roughly 17,000 TCR beta sequences matched HLA alleles.

About this clone itself: Its target is unknown.

These donors, healthy bone marrow donors, were studied. Germline V CDR1 and CDR2: KGHSH, LQKENI. This CDR3 contains 14 residues. V dropped 1 base and J dropped 3 bases, with 9 bases sitting between them. Researchers ran the PCR with 60 Vbeta and 13 Jbeta primers. Method: immunoSEQ multiplex PCR; TCRdb's copy keeps in-frame clones and lacks some. The sample has approximately 200,000 clones, and its top ten clones hold 0.65% to 0.75%. The clonotype was recovered from a boy between 10 and 17 years old in good health and CMV-seronegative. The chain carries TRBV18 and TRBJ1-1; a weak D match, TRBD1 (6 bases). Specimen: PBMCs. The CDR3 here is CASSPLEGDTEAFF. CDR3 coding DNA: TGTGCCAGCTCACCACTTGAGGGGGACACTGAAGCTTTCTTT.